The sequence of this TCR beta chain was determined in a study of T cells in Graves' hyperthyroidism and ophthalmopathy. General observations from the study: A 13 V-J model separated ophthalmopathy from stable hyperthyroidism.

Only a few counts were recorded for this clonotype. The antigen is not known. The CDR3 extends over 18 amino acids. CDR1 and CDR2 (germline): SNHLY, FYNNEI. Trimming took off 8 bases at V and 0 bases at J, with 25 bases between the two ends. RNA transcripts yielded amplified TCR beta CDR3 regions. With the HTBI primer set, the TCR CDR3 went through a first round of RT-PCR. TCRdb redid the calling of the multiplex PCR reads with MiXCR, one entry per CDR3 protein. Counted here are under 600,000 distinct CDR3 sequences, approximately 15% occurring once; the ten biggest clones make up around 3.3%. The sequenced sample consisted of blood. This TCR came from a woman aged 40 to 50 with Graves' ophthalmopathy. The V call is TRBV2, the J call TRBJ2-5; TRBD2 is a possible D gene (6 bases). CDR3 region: CASSQRDSRSPDQETQYF. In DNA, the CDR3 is TGTGCCAGCTCACAAAGGGACTCTCGATCCCCTGACCAAGAGACCCAGTACTTC.